The entry below gives a single TCR beta chain sequence along with its context. Its target antigen remains unknown. Qualities for individual bases were not recorded, and no much larger clone is one base off. The data derive from a study of T cell responses to AZD1222 COVID-19 vaccine (TCRdb year 2021). Describing the broader study: AZD1222 recipients given second doses at about 4 weeks or at about 12 weeks were pooled, since spike-specific TCR depth and breadth were not found to differ between the two schedules. A total of 233 trial participants underwent TCR sequencing, of whom more than 200 had received two doses of AZD1222 and some 26 had received two doses of the MenACWY control vaccine. Trial participants were enrolled into age subgroups of 18-55, 56-69 and 70-plus years, which contained about 150, 27 and 61 TCR-sequenced participants, respectively. What the work shows at the level of the full study, not this receptor alone: Because no day 14 peak-response samples were available, repertoires were characterized only after the peak T cell response. The 56-69-year group was small, and its depth increase did not reach significance, likely because of low power. Conclusions about previously exposed vaccinees are limited, since just a handful of AZD1222 recipients were seropositive for SARS-CoV-2 at baseline. Nearly half of unique spike-specific TCRs reportedly recognized epitopes outside regions mutated in the B.1.351 and B.1.1.7 variants. After two AZD1222 doses, both the breadth and the depth of spike-specific TCRs were significantly higher than at day 0 and than in MenACWY recipients. Vaccine-associated CD4 TCRs spanned the whole spike protein, with dominant responses in regions 160-218 and 743-854. Most participants were white British and females outnumbered males, and the authors suggested that clonal diversity may have been underestimated.

V loses 6 bases, J loses 11 bases, and the germline ends lie 26 bases apart. CDR1 and CDR2, looked up from the germline V gene, are KGHSH and LQKENI. Inclusive of the bounding cysteine and phenylalanine, the CDR3 is 16 residues long. The retained sequence is limited to the CDR3, 48 bases, with the frame set at the first base. This specimen's time point label, interpreted: baseline before first vaccination. Samples from vaccinated people were obtained from the UK trials COV001 and COV002, which included a single-blind randomized controlled phase 2/3 trial of AZD1222 (ChAdOx1 nCoV-19) in healthy adults. For TCRbeta chain sequencing, PBMC samples from trial participants were taken at day 0 and at day 28 after the second dose. The CDR3 regions of human TCRbeta chains were analyzed by immunosequencing. For the original study's pipeline: TCRs in the repertoires were matched against a reference library of SARS-CoV-2-specific TCRs that had been generated with the MIRA antigen-specificity platform. Breadth meant the fraction of unique TCRs that were SARS-CoV-2-associated, whereas depth meant the fraction of total T cells that were SARS-CoV-2-associated. Using the MIRA data, each spike-specific TCR was assigned both to the spike region to which the TCR was reactive and to a CD4 or CD8 class. Log10-transformed breadth and depth values were compared by one-way ANOVA with Sidak's multiple comparisons tests. TCRdb obtained this table from immuneACCESS and retained in-frame rearrangements with V and J assigned. These tables miss some clones; where compared with another copy, unresolved V genes account for less than half of the shortfall, and the remainder is unexplained. For V, J and clone size, that table is used; D and trimming come from the DNA. In all, the sample holds about 260,000 clones, and approximately 95% of those were seen once. About 0.5% of the sample is taken by the ten largest.

Material: peripheral blood, obtained on day 0 of AZD1222 vaccination. The sequence was collected from an adult in good health. The rearrangement joined TRBV18 to TRBJ1-5, with an unclear D gene assignment. The CDR3 reads CASSPGVTNPGGAQHF. The DNA is as follows: TGTGCCAGCTCGCCCGGGGTTACAAACCCGGGAGGAGCCCAGCATTTT.